A single sample is the source of the 12 T cell receptor beta chains below, sequenced in a study of blood T cell repertoires in COVID-19. Sequencing used immunoSEQ multiplex PCR; TCRdb keeps in-frame clones, though not all of them. The profile covers approximately 210,000 clones, with approximately 90% appearing a single time and approximately 1.2% taken by the ten largest. The specimen sequenced was peripheral blood. All receptors come from a man in his thirties or forties with acute or convalescent COVID-19.

The chain carries TRBV5-6 and TRBJ1-2; no clear D gene. CDR1 and CDR2 (germline): SGHDT, YYEEEE. Trimming removed 4 bases at V and 4 bases at J, with 14 bases between. CDR3 length equals 14 residues. The CDR3 DNA sequence: TGTGCCAGCAGCCCCATAAGTGGCGGCTATGGCTACACCTTC. Encoded protein: CASSPISGGYGYTF. Combining the CDR3 with reference TRBV5-6 and TRBJ1-2 gives the whole variable domain DAGVTQSPTHLIKTRGQQVTLRCSPKSGHDTVSWYQQALGQGPQFIFQYYEEEERQRGNFPDRFSGHQFPNYSSELNVNALLLGDSALYLCASSPISGGYGYTFGSGTRLTVV.

V is TRBV7-2 and J is TRBJ2-7, with 10 bases lining up with TRBD2. CDR1 is SGHTA and CDR2 is FQGNSA in the germline V gene. The V segment lost 6 bases and the J segment 4 bases; nucleotides outside the gene matches: 12. The CDR3 consists of 16 residues. For the CDR3, the DNA is TGTGCCAGCAGTACGGACGCCGGGACTAGCGTTTACGAGCAGTACTTC. Protein: CASSTDAGTSVYEQYF. Using reference TRBV7-2 and TRBJ2-7 for the parts outside the CDR3, the full variable domain is GAGVSQSPSNKVTEKGKDVELRCDPISGHTALYWYRQSLGQGLEFLIYFQGNSAPDKSGLPSDRFSAERTGGSVSTLTIQRTQQEDSAVYLCASSTDAGTSVYEQYFGPGTRLTVT.

V gene TRBV9 combines with J gene TRBJ2-5; 7 bases are a match to TRBD2. The ends lost 5 bases at V and 4 bases at J; junction bases unmatched: 14. The germline CDR1 and CDR2 sequences are SGDLS and YYNGEE. This CDR3 region has 16 residues. The CDR3 sequence: CASSPFAGGTPETQYF. Written as DNA, the CDR3 is TGTGCCAGCAGTCCCTTCGCCGGGGGGACCCCAGAGACCCAGTACTTC.

J is TRBJ1-6 and V is TRBV3-1 (or the pseudogene TRBV3-2); 10 bases map to TRBD1. V lost 6 bases and J lost 5; bases outside the gene matches: 4. CDR1 and CDR2 from the germline V gene are LGHDT and YNNKEL (reference sequence). The CDR3 runs to 15 residues. CDR3 in amino acids: CASRRQGADNSPLHF. The CDR3 region has the DNA TGTGCCAGCAGACGACAGGGGGCGGATAATTCACCCCTCCACTTT.

The chain carries TRBV5-1 and TRBJ1-6, with D uncertain. Germline V gene data show CDR1 as SGHRS and CDR2 as YFSETQ. V was pared by 8 bases and J by 0 bases, with 9 bases between. CDR3 length equals 14 residues. CDR3 region: CASSPGSYNSPLHF. The CDR3 DNA follows: TGCGCCAGTTCCCCCGGCTCCTATAATTCACCCCTCCACTTT.

The V call is TRBV2, the J call TRBJ2-7; D gene unclear. Germline V gene lookup returns CDR1 SNHLY and CDR2 FYNNEI. This CDR3 region has 15 residues. Between the trimmed V and J ends, which lost 7 bases and 0 bases, there was a span of 16 bases. The CDR3 DNA follows: TGTGCCAGCATATTAACAGCTCAGAGCTCCTACGAGCAGTACTTC. Its translation: CASILTAQSSYEQYF. The full variable domain, in which reference TRBV2 and TRBJ2-7 provide the parts outside the CDR3, is EPEVTQTPSHQVTQMGQEVILRCVPISNHLYFYWYRQILGQKVEFLVSFYNNEISEKSEIFDDQFSVERPDGSNFTLKIRSTKLEDSAMYFCASILTAQSSYEQYFGPGTRLTVT.

V gene TRBV5-6 combines with J gene TRBJ1-3; no clear D gene. The CDR3 covers 13 residues. Germline CDR1 is SGHDT and CDR2 is YYEEEE. The V end was cut by 0 bases, the J end by 9 bases, with 10 bases between. The CDR3 sequence is CASSLGTESTIYF. The CDR3 nucleotides are TGTGCCAGCAGCTTGGGTACGGAGTCCACCATATATTTT.

J is TRBJ1-5 and V is TRBV3-1 (or the pseudogene TRBV3-2); no firm D call. V lost 4 bases and J lost 0, with 10 bases in between. CDR1 LGHDT and CDR2 YNNKEL come from the germline V gene (reference sequence). CDR3 size: 15 residues. CDR3 region: CASSPHQNSNQPQHF. CDR3 DNA: TGTGCCAGCAGCCCACACCAAAATAGCAATCAGCCCCAGCATTTT.

The rearrangement uses TRBV3-1 (or the pseudogene TRBV3-2) and TRBJ1-5; D remains ambiguous. Per germline, CDR1 LGHDT and CDR2 YNNKEL (reference sequence). This CDR3 comprises 16 residues. V lost 1 base to trimming and J lost 1 base, with 11 bases between them. CDR3 amino acids: CASSQVIARSNQPQHF. In DNA form, the CDR3 reads TGTGCCAGCAGCCAAGTGATCGCCAGGAGCAATCAGCCCCAGCATTTT.

This clone was observed a single time. The chain combines TRBV7-9 with TRBJ2-3, with 8 nucleotides matching TRBD2. CDR1 and CDR2 (germline): SEHNR, FQNEAQ (reference sequence). The CDR3 totals 16 residues. The junction had 7 bases not matched to a gene; V was cut back by 0 bases and J by 5 bases. The DNA for the CDR3 is TGTGCCAGCAGCTTAGCGGGACTAGTTCGAGGAGATACGCAGTATTTT. It is translated as CASSLAGLVRGDTQYF. Based on the CDR3 plus reference TRBV7-9 and TRBJ2-3, the full variable domain is DTGVSQNPRHKITKRGQNVTFRCDPISEHNRLYWYRQTLGQGPEFLTYFQNEAQLEKSRLLSDRFSAERPKGSFSTLEIQRTEQGDSAMYLCASSLAGLVRGDTQYFGPGTRLTVL.

The chain joins TRBV7-9 to TRBJ2-5, with 10 bases that match TRBD2. The CDR3 covers 15 residues. The V and J ends lost 2 bases and 5 bases, in that order; junction bases with no gene match: 5. Germline-derived CDR1 and CDR2 are SEHNR and FQNEAQ (reference sequence). The CDR3 protein is CASSLLPAGGETQYF. The CDR3 DNA sequence: TGTGCCAGCAGCTTACTTCCAGCGGGGGGGGAGACCCAGTACTTC.

This clone was observed a single time. The genes are TRBV28 and TRBJ1-3; D is undetermined. The CDR3 runs 16 residues. Trimming left V 3 bases short and J 0 bases short, with 12 bases between. Germline CDR1 reads MDHEN; CDR2 reads SYDVKM. CDR3 coding DNA: TGTGCCAGCAGTTTGGCTCTCCCGATCTCTGGAAACACCATATATTTT. Its translation: CASSLALPISGNTIYF.